A selection of T cell receptor beta chains follows, all from one sample in a study of identical twins. TCRdb recomputed calls from the 5' RACE reads with MiXCR, one row per CDR3 protein. Altogether 700,000 or so distinct CDR3 sequences are present, more than 6.5% being singletons, with the ten largest covering 0.75% to 1%. These records were also assigned to another study, of yellow fever vaccine responses in identical twins.

The sample consisted of PBMCs. The receptors shown here come from a woman under 30 in good health. CDR3s include the opening cysteine and the closing phenylalanine or tryptophan. Each record gives: V gene, D gene, clone size, J gene, CDR3 protein, CDR3 DNA. A D gene is named only where the DNA matches it firmly. Clone size is shown for a subset of rows, as once, few, many or a class of expanded clone.

V: TRBV6-2/TRBV6-3; D: -; size: -; J: TRBJ2-3; CDR3: CASSYGGAIADTQYF; DNA: TGTGCCAGCAGTTACGGGGGCGCAATCGCAGATACGCAGTATTTT
V: TRBV30; D: TRBD2; size: -; J: TRBJ2-3; CDR3: CAWSPTRTSGWDTQYF; DNA: TGTGCCTGGAGTCCAACTCGGACTAGCGGTTGGGATACGCAGTATTTT
V: TRBV4-2; D: -; size: many; J: TRBJ2-7; CDR3: CASSQDRHIATIDYEQYF; DNA: TGTGCCAGCAGCCAAGACCGCCACATAGCTACCATAGACTACGAGCAGTACTTC
V: TRBV6-2/TRBV6-3; D: -; size: -; J: TRBJ2-7; CDR3: CASSWEMASYEQYF; DNA: TGTGCCAGCAGCTGGGAGATGGCCTCCTACGAGCAGTACTTC
V: TRBV6-2/TRBV6-3; D: -; size: few; J: TRBJ1-6; CDR3: CASSKEDVSLYNSPLHF; DNA: TGTGCCAGCAGCAAGGAGGACGTCAGCCTGTATAATTCACCCCTCCACTTT
V: TRBV24-1; D: TRBD1; size: -; J: TRBJ2-2; CDR3: CATSDPTGLSGELFF; DNA: TGTGCCACCAGTGATCCGACAGGGTTATCCGGGGAGCTGTTTTTT
V: TRBV2; D: TRBD1; size: -; J: TRBJ2-3; CDR3: CASSEAGGWDTQYF; DNA: TGTGCCAGCAGTGAAGCAGGGGGCTGGGATACGCAGTATTTT
V: TRBV10-3; D: TRBD1; size: few; J: TRBJ2-1; CDR3: CAIEGADEQFF; DNA: TGTGCCATCGAGGGGGCCGATGAGCAGTTCTTC
V: TRBV20-1; D: -; size: few; J: TRBJ2-3; CDR3: CSARDGSAGTDTQYF; DNA: TGCAGTGCTAGAGACGGTTCGGCAGGCACAGATACGCAGTATTTT
V: TRBV2; D: -; size: few; J: TRBJ2-7; CDR3: CASSDRIRDIDYEQYF; DNA: TGTGCCAGCAGTGACAGAATTAGGGACATCGACTACGAGCAGTACTTC
V: TRBV7-9; D: -; size: few; J: TRBJ2-2; CDR3: CASSSPGTTNTGELFF; DNA: TGTGCCAGCAGCTCTCCCGGGACAACGAACACCGGGGAGCTGTTTTTT
V: TRBV29-1; D: TRBD2; size: -; J: TRBJ2-5; CDR3: CSGSGGEETQYF; DNA: TGCAGCGGTAGCGGGGGGGAAGAGACCCAGTACTTC
V: TRBV3-1; D: TRBD2; size: few; J: TRBJ2-1; CDR3: CASSRGLPDLAGVGNEQFF; DNA: TGTGCCAGCAGTAGGGGGCTGCCCGATCTAGCGGGGGTCGGCAATGAGCAGTTCTTC
V: TRBV7-2; D: -; size: many; J: TRBJ1-1; CDR3: CASSPSWGERAFF; DNA: TGTGCCAGCAGCCCTAGTTGGGGCGAGAGGGCTTTCTTT
V: TRBV5-6; D: -; size: -; J: TRBJ2-7; CDR3: CASSLGTEVFYEQYF; DNA: TGTGCCAGCAGCTTGGGGACAGAAGTCTTCTACGAGCAGTACTTC
V: TRBV12-3/TRBV12-4; D: -; size: many; J: TRBJ2-2; CDR3: CASSLSVDSYTGELFF; DNA: TGTGCCAGCAGTTTATCGGTCGACAGTTACACCGGGGAGCTGTTTTTT
V: TRBV29-1; D: -; size: few; J: TRBJ2-7; CDR3: CSVVPGFGTPEQYF; DNA: TGCAGCGTTGTACCGGGTTTTGGGACTCCCGAGCAGTACTTC
V: TRBV20-1; D: -; size: few; J: TRBJ2-3; CDR3: CSARSGDSTDTQYF; DNA: TGCAGTGCTAGATCCGGCGATAGCACAGATACGCAGTATTTT
V: TRBV19; D: TRBD2; size: -; J: TRBJ2-5; CDR3: CASQSSGRGQETQYF; DNA: TGTGCCAGTCAATCTAGCGGGAGAGGCCAAGAGACCCAGTACTTC
V: TRBV6-2/TRBV6-3; D: TRBD1; size: few; J: TRBJ2-5; CDR3: CASSTGGAETQYF; DNA: TGTGCCAGCAGCACAGGGGGCGCCGAGACCCAGTACTTC
V: TRBV5-1; D: TRBD2; size: few; J: TRBJ2-7; CDR3: CASSLAWGLAATEQYF; DNA: TGCGCCAGCAGCTTGGCCTGGGGACTAGCAGCGACCGAGCAGTACTTC
V: TRBV2; D: -; size: many; J: TRBJ2-1; CDR3: CASSEGHVNEQFF; DNA: TGTGCCAGCAGTGAAGGTCACGTCAATGAGCAGTTCTTC
V: TRBV6-5; D: TRBD2; size: few; J: TRBJ2-1; CDR3: CASSYIGGSPIYEQFF; DNA: TGTGCCAGCAGTTACATCGGGGGGTCGCCCATATATGAGCAGTTCTTC
V: TRBV9; D: -; size: few; J: TRBJ2-6; CDR3: CASSVAGSSGANVLTF; DNA: TGTGCCAGCAGCGTAGCAGGGTCCTCTGGGGCCAACGTCCTGACTTTC
V: TRBV4-1; D: -; size: few; J: TRBJ2-5; CDR3: CASSQVLSQTQYF; DNA: TGCGCCAGCAGCCAAGTCCTCTCGCAGACCCAGTACTTC
V: TRBV6-1; D: TRBD2; size: -; J: TRBJ2-3; CDR3: CASGSSGSTDTQYF; DNA: TGTGCCAGCGGCAGTAGCGGGAGCACAGATACGCAGTATTTT
V: TRBV6-1; D: -; size: -; J: TRBJ2-3; CDR3: CASRADPSTDTQYF; DNA: TGTGCCAGCAGGGCAGACCCTTCGACAGATACGCAGTATTTT
V: TRBV9; D: TRBD2; size: few; J: TRBJ2-2; CDR3: CASRGGLGTAGELFF; DNA: TGTGCCAGCAGGGGAGGACTAGGGACGGCCGGGGAGCTGTTTTTT
V: TRBV27; D: TRBD1; size: -; J: TRBJ2-7; CDR3: CASKGYRGVQYEQYF; DNA: TGTGCCAGCAAGGGATACAGGGGGGTTCAATACGAGCAGTACTTC
V: TRBV7-8; D: -; size: -; J: TRBJ1-4; CDR3: CASALFYTGRGSNEKLFF; DNA: TGTGCCAGCGCCCTATTTTATACAGGGCGGGGATCTAATGAAAAACTGTTTTTT
V: TRBV29-1; D: TRBD2; size: -; J: TRBJ2-3; CDR3: CSVGLATDTQYF; DNA: TGCAGCGTTGGACTAGCAACAGATACGCAGTATTTT
V: TRBV7-9; D: -; size: few; J: TRBJ2-7; CDR3: CASSPRQSGAYEQYF; DNA: TGTGCCAGCAGCCCGAGACAGTCGGGGGCCTACGAGCAGTACTTC
V: TRBV7-9; D: TRBD2; size: few; J: TRBJ2-7; CDR3: CASSLWSSGAYEQYF; DNA: TGTGCCAGCAGCTTATGGTCTAGCGGGGCGTACGAGCAGTACTTC